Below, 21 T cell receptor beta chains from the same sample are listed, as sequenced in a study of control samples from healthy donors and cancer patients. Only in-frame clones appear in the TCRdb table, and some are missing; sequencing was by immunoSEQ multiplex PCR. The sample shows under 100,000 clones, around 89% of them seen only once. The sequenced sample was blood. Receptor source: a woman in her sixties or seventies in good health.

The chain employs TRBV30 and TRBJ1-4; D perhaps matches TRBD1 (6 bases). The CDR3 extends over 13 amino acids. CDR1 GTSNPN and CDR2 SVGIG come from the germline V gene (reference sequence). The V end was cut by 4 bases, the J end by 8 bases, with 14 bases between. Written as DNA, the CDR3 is TGTGCCTGGACCCCAGGGGTTGACGAAAAACTGTTTTTT. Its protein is CAWTPGVDEKLFF.

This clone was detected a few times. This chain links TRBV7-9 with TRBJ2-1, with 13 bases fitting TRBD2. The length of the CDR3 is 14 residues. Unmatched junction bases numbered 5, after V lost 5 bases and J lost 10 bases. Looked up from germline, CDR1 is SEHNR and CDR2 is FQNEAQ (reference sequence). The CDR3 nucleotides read TGTGCCAGCAGCGTACTGGGACTAGCGGGAGAGCAGTTCTTC. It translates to CASSVLGLAGEQFF.

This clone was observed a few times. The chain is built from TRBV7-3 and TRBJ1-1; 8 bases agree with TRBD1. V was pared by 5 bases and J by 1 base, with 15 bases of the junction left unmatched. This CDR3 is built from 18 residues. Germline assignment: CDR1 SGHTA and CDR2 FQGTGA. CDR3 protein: CASSPAGQGFGGNTEAFF. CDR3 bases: TGTGCCAGCAGCCCCGCCGGACAGGGCTTCGGAGGGAACACTGAAGCTTTCTTT.

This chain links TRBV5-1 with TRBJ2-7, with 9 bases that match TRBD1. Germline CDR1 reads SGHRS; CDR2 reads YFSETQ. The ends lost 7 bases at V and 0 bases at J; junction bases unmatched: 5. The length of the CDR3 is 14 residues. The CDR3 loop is CASGPGQGSYEQYF. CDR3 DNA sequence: TGCGCCAGCGGCCCGGGACAGGGCTCCTACGAGCAGTACTTC.

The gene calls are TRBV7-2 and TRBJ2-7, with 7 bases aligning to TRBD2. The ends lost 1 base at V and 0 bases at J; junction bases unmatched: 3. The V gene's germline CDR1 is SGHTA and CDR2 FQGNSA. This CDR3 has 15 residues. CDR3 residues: CASSLGAGSSYEQYF. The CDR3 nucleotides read TGTGCCAGCAGCTTAGGAGCGGGGAGCTCCTACGAGCAGTACTTC.

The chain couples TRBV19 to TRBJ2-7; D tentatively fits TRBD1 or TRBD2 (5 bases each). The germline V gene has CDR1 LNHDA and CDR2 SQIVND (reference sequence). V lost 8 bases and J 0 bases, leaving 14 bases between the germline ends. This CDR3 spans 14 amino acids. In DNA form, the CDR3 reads TGTGCCAGTTCGTTTGGGGGAAGCTCCTACGAGCAGTACTTC. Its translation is CASSFGGSSYEQYF.

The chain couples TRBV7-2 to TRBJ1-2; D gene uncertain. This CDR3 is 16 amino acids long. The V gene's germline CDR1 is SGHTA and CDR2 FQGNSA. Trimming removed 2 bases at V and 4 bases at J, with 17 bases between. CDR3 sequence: CASSLSSPRGGYGYTF. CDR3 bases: TGTGCCAGCAGCTTATCCAGCCCCCGTGGAGGCTATGGCTACACCTTC.

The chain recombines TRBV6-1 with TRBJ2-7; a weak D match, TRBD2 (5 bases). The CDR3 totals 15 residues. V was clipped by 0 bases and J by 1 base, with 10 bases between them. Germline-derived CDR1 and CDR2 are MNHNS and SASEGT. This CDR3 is CASSEAEGVSYEQYF. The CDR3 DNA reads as TGTGCCAGCAGTGAAGCTGAGGGAGTATCCTACGAGCAGTACTTC.

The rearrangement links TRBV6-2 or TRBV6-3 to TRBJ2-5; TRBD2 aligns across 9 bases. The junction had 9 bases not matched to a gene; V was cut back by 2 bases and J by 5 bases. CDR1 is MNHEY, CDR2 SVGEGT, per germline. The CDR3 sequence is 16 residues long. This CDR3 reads CASSYPWTSAEETQYF. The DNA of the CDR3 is TGTGCCAGCAGTTACCCTTGGACTAGCGCCGAGGAGACCCAGTACTTC.

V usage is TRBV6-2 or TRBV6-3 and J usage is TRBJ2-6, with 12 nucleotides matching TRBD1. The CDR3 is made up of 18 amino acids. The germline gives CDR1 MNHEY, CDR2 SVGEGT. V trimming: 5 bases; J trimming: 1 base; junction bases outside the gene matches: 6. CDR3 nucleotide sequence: TGTGCCAGCAGTAAGGGGGACAGGGGGCTTTCTGGGGCCAACGTCCTGACTTTC. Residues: CASSKGDRGLSGANVLTF.

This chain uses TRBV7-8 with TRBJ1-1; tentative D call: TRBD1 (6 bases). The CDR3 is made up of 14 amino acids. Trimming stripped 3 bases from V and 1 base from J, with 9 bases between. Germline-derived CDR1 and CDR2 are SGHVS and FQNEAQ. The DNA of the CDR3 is TGTGCCAGCAGCTTGGACAGACCGAACACTGAAGCTTTCTTT. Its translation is CASSLDRPNTEAFF.

CDR3 sequence reads: CASSSSGTGDLEQYF. As DNA, the CDR3 is TGTGCCAGCAGTTCCTCCGGGACAGGGGATCTCGAGCAGTACTTC. The chain couples TRBV6-5 to TRBJ2-7; 10 nucleotides match TRBD1. Germline-derived CDR1 and CDR2 are MNHEY and SVGAGI. J lost 6 bases, V lost 4 bases, and 9 bases had no gene match. This CDR3 spans 15 amino acids.

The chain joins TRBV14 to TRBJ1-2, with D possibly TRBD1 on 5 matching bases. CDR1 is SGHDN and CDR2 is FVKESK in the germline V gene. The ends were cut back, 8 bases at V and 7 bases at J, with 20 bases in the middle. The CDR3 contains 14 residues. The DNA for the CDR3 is TGTGCCAGCTCCCCTCGGGGGTTAGGAGGTGGCTACACCTTC. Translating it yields CASSPRGLGGGYTF.

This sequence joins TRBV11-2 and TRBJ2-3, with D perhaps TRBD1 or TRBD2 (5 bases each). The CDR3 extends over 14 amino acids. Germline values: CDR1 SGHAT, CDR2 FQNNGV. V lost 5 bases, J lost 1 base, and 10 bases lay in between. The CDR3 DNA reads TGTGCCAGCAGCCCTTTGGGACGCACAGATACGCAGTATTTT. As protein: CASSPLGRTDTQYF.

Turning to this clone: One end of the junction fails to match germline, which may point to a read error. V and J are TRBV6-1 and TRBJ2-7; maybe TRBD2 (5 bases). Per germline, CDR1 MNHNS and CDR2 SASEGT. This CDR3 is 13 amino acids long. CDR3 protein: CASSEAPMGSKDF. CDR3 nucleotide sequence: TGTGCCAGCAGTGAAGCCCCCATGGGGAGCAAGGACTTC.

The CDR3 sequence: CASNARAVMNTEAFF. In DNA, the CDR3 is TGTGCCAGTAACGCGAGGGCAGTCATGAACACTGAAGCTTTCTTT. The chain combines TRBV19 with TRBJ1-1; no definite D call. Germline values: CDR1 LNHDA, CDR2 SQIVND (reference sequence). V lost 7 bases and J lost 0, with 15 bases in between. The CDR3 covers 15 residues.

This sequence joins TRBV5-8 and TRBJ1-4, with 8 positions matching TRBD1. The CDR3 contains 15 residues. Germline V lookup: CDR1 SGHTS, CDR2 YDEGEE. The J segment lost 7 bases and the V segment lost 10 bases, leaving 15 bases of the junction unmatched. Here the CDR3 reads CAVFDRDRFSEKLFF. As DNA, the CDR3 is TGTGCCGTATTCGACCGGGACAGGTTTAGTGAAAAACTGTTTTTT.

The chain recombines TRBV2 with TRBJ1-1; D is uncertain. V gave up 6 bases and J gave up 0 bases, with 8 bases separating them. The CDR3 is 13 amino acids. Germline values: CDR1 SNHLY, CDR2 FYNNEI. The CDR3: CASSENMNTEAFF. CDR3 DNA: TGTGCCAGCAGCGAGAACATGAACACTGAAGCTTTCTTT. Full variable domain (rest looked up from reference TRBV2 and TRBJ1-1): EPEVTQTPSHQVTQMGQEVILRCVPISNHLYFYWYRQILGQKVEFLVSFYNNEISEKSEIFDDQFSVERPDGSNFTLKIRSTKLEDSAMYFCASSENMNTEAFFGQGTRLTVV.

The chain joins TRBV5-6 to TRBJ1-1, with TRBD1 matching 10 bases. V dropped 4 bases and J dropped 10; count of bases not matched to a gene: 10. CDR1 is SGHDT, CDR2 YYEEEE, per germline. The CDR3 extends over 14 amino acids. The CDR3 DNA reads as TGTGCCAGCAGCCCCGTGGGACAGGGGAGTGGAGCTTTCTTT. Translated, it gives CASSPVGQGSGAFF. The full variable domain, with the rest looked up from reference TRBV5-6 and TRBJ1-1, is DAGVTQSPTHLIKTRGQQVTLRCSPKSGHDTVSWYQQALGQGPQFIFQYYEEEERQRGNFPDRFSGHQFPNYSSELNVNALLLGDSALYLCASSPVGQGSGAFFGQGTRLTVV.

CDR3: CAWSAGGTLGETQYF. CDR3 bases: TGTGCCTGGAGCGCCGGGGGGACCCTTGGGGAGACCCAGTACTTC. This chain uses TRBV30 with TRBJ2-5, with TRBD2 identical over 7 bases. V was clipped by 3 bases and J by 5 bases; unmatched bases: 12. CDR1 is GTSNPN, CDR2 SVGIG, per germline (reference sequence). The length of the CDR3 is 15 residues. The complete variable domain, with remaining parts taken from reference TRBV30 and TRBJ2-5, reads SQTIHQWPATLVQPVGSPLSLECTVEGTSNPNLYWYRQAAGRGLQLLFYSVGIGQISSEVPQNLSASRPQDRQFILSSKKLLLSDSGFYLCAWSAGGTLGETQYFGPGTRLLVL.

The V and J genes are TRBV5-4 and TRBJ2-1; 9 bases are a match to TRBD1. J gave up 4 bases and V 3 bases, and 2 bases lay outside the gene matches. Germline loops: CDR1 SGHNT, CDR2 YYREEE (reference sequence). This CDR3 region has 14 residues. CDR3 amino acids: CASSSGQGYNEQFF. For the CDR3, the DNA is TGTGCCAGCAGCTCGGGACAGGGTTACAATGAGCAGTTCTTC.